This T cell receptor (beta chain) was captured by sequencing in a study of OX40 agonist ivuxolimab in advanced cancers. As for the study more broadly: The costimulatory receptor OX40 (CD134) was targeted by ivuxolimab, a fully human IgG2 agonistic monoclonal antibody. Of the approximately 53 patients in dose escalation, 19 had hepatocellular carcinoma, around 15 had melanoma, 9 had renal cell carcinoma and 9 had head and neck cancer. Peripheral TCRbeta sequencing was intended to test whether TCR sequence diversity was altered and clonal T-cell expansion was caused by ivuxolimab. Partial responses occurred in three dose-escalation patients: two with cutaneous melanoma and one with hepatocellular carcinoma. Intravenous ivuxolimab was administered to patients every 2 weeks at six dose levels: 0.01, 0.1, 0.3, 1.5, 3 and 10 mg/kg. Prior anti-PD-1, anti-PD-L1 or anti-CTLA-4 therapy was permitted, and checkpoint inhibitors had been received by around 40% of dose-escalation patients. The dose-escalation cohort was around 84% male with a mean age of approximately 60 years, ranging from roughly 20 to 85. The paper describes the monotherapy dose-escalation part (N ≈ 49 patients) of the phase I trial of ivuxolimab. What the study reported, not specific to this receptor: At doses of 0.1 to 3.0 mg/kg, clonal expansion of both CD4+ and CD8+ blood T cells was observed from baseline to week 6. Low levels of normalized T-cell clonal expansion were also seen in some patients who did not respond. The antigen specificity of the clonally expanded peripheral T cells was not determined. After ivuxolimab, CD8+ T cells had more expanded clones than CD4+ T cells on average. In the 0.1-3.0 mg/kg groups, partial responders were among the patients with the lowest normalized peripheral clonal expansion, particularly in CD8+ T cells.

From the cysteine up to the phenylalanine, the CDR3 has a length of 14 residues. Only the CDR3 region is kept as DNA, spanning 42 bases read in frame from base 1. The germline V gene provides CDR1 LGHNA and CDR2 YNFKEQ. At the junction V is shortened by 2 bases and J by 11 bases; bases outside the gene matches: 8. For sequencing of the TCRbeta CDR3 region, genomic DNA was extracted from the sorted cells. The immunoSEQ Assay was used to sequence the TCRbeta CDR3 regions. TCRdb took this table from immuneACCESS and kept in-frame rearrangements with V and J called. Such tables lack part of the clones; where checked against another copy, unresolved V genes explain under half of the gap, and the rest is unexplained. For this sample the table gives 100,000 or so clones, of which roughly 95% were detected only once. Around 0.18% of the sample comes from the top ten. With regard to this clone: The antigen this receptor binds is unknown. Per-base qualities were not stored, and no clone one base away is much larger.

The trial excluded patients who had a history of autoimmune disease or were on systemic immunosuppression. Peripheral blood for TCR sequencing was collected from all dose cohorts at baseline, on cycle 4 day 1, and on cycle 7 day 1. Samples were obtained from an open-label, multicenter, first-in-human phase I dose-escalation trial of ivuxolimab. Adults with locally advanced or metastatic melanoma, renal cell carcinoma, hepatocellular carcinoma or head and neck squamous cell carcinoma were enrolled in the trial. Before TCR sequencing, CD4+ T cells and CD8+ T cells were sorted from peripheral blood as separate populations.

The rearrangement combines TRBV4-2 with TRBJ2-4, with 8 middle bases fitting TRBD1. Here the sequenced sample was CD4+ or CD8+ T cells sorted from blood, taken in a trial of the OX40 agonist ivuxolimab. The TCR was taken from an adult with an advanced solid tumor such as melanoma, head and neck, liver or kidney cancer. Here the CDR3 is given as CASSQPQGAGVQYF. At the DNA level, the sequence is TGTGCCAGCAGCCAACCTCAGGGGGCTGGCGTTCAGTACTTC.